These T cell receptor beta chains were read from a single sample in a study of long-term antiretroviral therapy in people with HIV. Some clones are missing from TCRdb's copy, which holds only in-frame ones; the method was immunoSEQ multiplex PCR. The table has tens of thousands of clones, about 80% seen once. The sample was unsorted PBMCs, taken 1.1 years before starting antiretroviral therapy. The receptors were gathered from a woman in her thirties with HIV. Both conserved end residues are part of each CDR3. D genes are given only for firm matches. Expanded clones are given a class, and other clones once, few, many or no size at all.

d_gene	abundance	j_gene	v_gene	CDR3aa	CDR3nt
NA	NA	TRBJ1-2	TRBV9	CASSAEINYGYTF	TGTGCCAGCAGCGCTGAAATTAACTATGGCTACACCTTC
NA	NA	TRBJ2-1	TRBV5-1	CASSFGGISYNEQFF	TGCGCCAGCAGCTTCGGCGGAATCTCCTACAATGAGCAGTTCTTC
TRBD1	NA	TRBJ1-6	TRBV19	CASSVLGTGNNSPLHF	TGTGCCAGTAGTGTGCTTGGGACAGGGAATAATTCACCCCTCCACTTT
TRBD2	NA	TRBJ2-3	TRBV11-2	CASSPSLAGGADTQYF	TGTGCCAGCAGCCCCTCCCTAGCGGGGGGGGCAGATACGCAGTATTTT
NA	NA	TRBJ2-7	TRBV10-2	CASSESPTGEQYF	TGCGCCAGCAGTGAATCCCCTACTGGGGAGCAGTACTTC
NA	NA	TRBJ1-1	TRBV7-8	CASSLAALGNEAFF	TGTGCCAGCAGCTTAGCTGCGTTGGGGAATGAAGCTTTCTTT
NA	NA	TRBJ1-1	TRBV5-6	CASSPSVENTEAFF	TGTGCCAGCAGCCCCTCGGTGGAGAACACTGAAGCTTTCTTT
NA	NA	TRBJ2-3	TRBV7-6	CASSLELPGSRTDTQYF	TGTGCCAGCAGCTTAGAACTTCCGGGATCACGCACAGATACGCAGTATTTT
NA	NA	TRBJ1-2	TRBV6-1	CASSELPLPNYGYTF	TGTGCCAGCAGTGAACTTCCACTTCCTAACTATGGCTACACCTTC
TRBD1	few	TRBJ1-1	TRBV10-3	CAGRQGQGAEAFF	TGTGCCGGTCGACAGGGTCAAGGAGCTGAAGCTTTCTTT
NA	NA	TRBJ2-5	TRBV20-1	CSATFQETQYF	TGCAGTGCTACGTTCCAAGAGACCCAGTACTTC
NA	NA	TRBJ1-2	TRBV12-5	CASGLVNPYRELSYGYTF	TGTGCTAGTGGTTTGGTAAACCCCTACAGGGAGTTGAGCTATGGCTACACCTTC
NA	NA	TRBJ2-2	TRBV9	CASNPNTGELFF	TGTGCCAGCAACCCGAACACCGGGGAGCTGTTTTTT
TRBD1	NA	TRBJ2-1	TRBV6-1	CASSHPGQGANEQFF	TGTGCCAGCAGCCACCCGGGACAGGGGGCAAATGAGCAGTTCTTC
NA	NA	TRBJ1-5	TRBV4-1	CASSQDLHGQPQHF	TGCGCCAGCAGCCAGGACCTCCATGGCCAGCCCCAGCATTTT
NA	NA	TRBJ1-3	TRBV19	CASTAKTPGNTIYF	TGTGCCAGTACGGCGAAGACCCCTGGAAACACCATATATTTT
NA	NA	TRBJ1-2	TRBV19	CASSMIGDTRIYGYTF	TGTGCCAGTAGTATGATAGGGGACACCAGGATCTATGGCTACACCTTC
TRBD2	NA	TRBJ2-3	TRBV5-1	CASSPPGTSGGDSTQYF	TGCGCCAGCAGCCCCCCCGGGACTAGCGGGGGGGACAGCACGCAGTATTTT
NA	NA	TRBJ2-2	TRBV6-5	CASSSHLYTGELFF	TGTGCCAGCAGCTCCCATTTGTACACCGGGGAGCTGTTTTTT
NA	few	TRBJ1-1	TRBV18	CASSRGVETEAFF	TGTGCCAGCTCTCGTGGAGTGGAGACTGAAGCTTTCTTT
NA	NA	TRBJ1-2	TRBV9	CASSVVETKAGIRRDYNYGYTF	TGTGCCAGCAGCGTAGTAGAGACCAAAGCCGGGATCAGGAGAGACTATAACTATGGCTACACCTTC
TRBD1	NA	TRBJ1-2	TRBV5-8	CASSLGQGQGNYGYTF	TGTGCCAGCAGCTTGGGACAGGGGCAGGGTAACTATGGCTACACCTTC